The text below deals with one T cell receptor beta chain. What it recognizes is unknown. This sample is drawn from a study of siplizumab effects on memory and regulatory T cells. The study's findings and limits: Naive T cells looked more diverse than memory cells and looked like major alloresponse contributors.

V gave up 3 bases and J gave up 3 bases; unmatched junction bases: 8. Germline V gene data show CDR1 as LGHNA and CDR2 as YNFKEQ. The length of the CDR3 is 17 residues. The study assayed 75,000 to 100,000 TCR templates per sample. Clones were sequenced by immunoSEQ multiplex PCR, and TCRdb holds only the in-frame ones, with some missing. The profile shows around 110,000 clones, roughly 94% of them singletons. The V gene is TRBV4-2, the J gene TRBJ2-2, with 9 positions matching TRBD1. The sequencing sample was made of non-Treg CD4+ T cells sorted from blood. This TCR was recovered from a human donor in good health. The CDR3 nucleotides are TGTGCCAGCAGCCAGGACTCGGGACAGGGATACACCGGGGAGCTGTTTTTT. It yields the protein CASSQDSGQGYTGELFF.